This T cell receptor beta chain was profiled in a study of T cell responses to AZD1222 COVID-19 vaccine. Study-wide points: Repertoire sampling occurred only after the peak T cell response.

This clone was picked up one time. What it binds is unknown. This CDR3 contains 16 residues. Germline V CDR1 and CDR2: SGHRS, YFSETQ. With 1 base removed from V and 4 bases from J, the gap between germline ends came to 12 bases. Profiled with immunoSEQ multiplex PCR; TCRdb holds only in-frame clones, not every one. The sample yields 120,000 to 150,000 clones, approximately 91% seen once. This sample comprised peripheral blood, obtained 28 days after the second AZD1222 dose. The rearrangement joins TRBV5-1 to TRBJ1-6; no clear D. The sequence was obtained from an adult who received the AZD1222 COVID-19 vaccine. The CDR3 spells CASSLRSQPYNSPLHF. CDR3 bases: TGCGCCAGCAGCTTGAGATCGCAACCTTATAATTCACCCCTCCACTTT.